A selection of T cell receptor beta chains follows, all from one sample in a study of identical twins. TCRdb reprocessed the 5' RACE reads with MiXCR, giving one entry per CDR3 protein. The sample has roughly 1,500,000 distinct CDR3 sequences; around a third are singletons. What was sequenced was cord blood. The origin of the receptors is a newborn girl in good health. Each CDR3 is given with its conserved first and last residue. D genes are given only for firm matches. Clone size, where shown, is once, few, many, or a class for clones that have expanded.

NA	TRBV1	NA	TRBJ1-1	CTSRSMNTEAFF	TGCACCAGCAGATCGATGAACACTGAAGCTTTCTTT
many	TRBV2	NA	TRBJ1-2	CASRRQVLANYGYTF	TGTGCCAGCAGGAGACAGGTCTTAGCTAACTATGGCTACACCTTC
NA	TRBV9	NA	TRBJ2-1	CASSVMGGGGWNEQFF	TGTGCCAGCAGCGTAATGGGAGGGGGTGGATGGAATGAGCAGTTCTTC
NA	TRBV7-8	NA	TRBJ2-7	CASSPFRAAYEQYF	TGTGCCAGCAGCCCTTTTCGGGCCGCCTACGAGCAGTACTTC
NA	TRBV12-3/TRBV12-4	NA	TRBJ1-4	CASSLNSGGTNEKLFF	TGTGCCAGCAGCTTAAACTCCGGAGGAACTAATGAAAAACTGTTTTTT
NA	TRBV20-1	TRBD2	TRBJ2-1	CSARALWGTSSYNEQFF	TGCAGTGCTAGGGCCCTTTGGGGGACTAGCTCCTACAATGAGCAGTTCTTC
few	TRBV9	NA	TRBJ2-3	CASSRNYGSSTDTQYF	TGTGCCAGCAGTCGGAATTACGGCAGTAGCACAGATACGCAGTATTTT
few	TRBV2	TRBD1	TRBJ2-3	CATEDRALEVDTQYF	TGTGCCACGGAAGACAGGGCCCTGGAAGTAGATACGCAGTATTTT
NA	TRBV7-2	NA	TRBJ2-7	CASSLVRLPIYNEQYF	TGTGCCAGCAGCTTAGTGAGACTACCAATCTACAATGAGCAGTACTTC
NA	TRBV7-2	NA	TRBJ1-1	CASSLLGGGMNTEAFF	TGTGCCAGCAGCTTACTGGGGGGGGGGATGAACACTGAAGCTTTCTTT
few	TRBV6-1	TRBD1	TRBJ1-6	CASSERTGGSPLHF	TGTGCCAGCAGTGAACGCACAGGGGGCTCACCCCTCCACTTT